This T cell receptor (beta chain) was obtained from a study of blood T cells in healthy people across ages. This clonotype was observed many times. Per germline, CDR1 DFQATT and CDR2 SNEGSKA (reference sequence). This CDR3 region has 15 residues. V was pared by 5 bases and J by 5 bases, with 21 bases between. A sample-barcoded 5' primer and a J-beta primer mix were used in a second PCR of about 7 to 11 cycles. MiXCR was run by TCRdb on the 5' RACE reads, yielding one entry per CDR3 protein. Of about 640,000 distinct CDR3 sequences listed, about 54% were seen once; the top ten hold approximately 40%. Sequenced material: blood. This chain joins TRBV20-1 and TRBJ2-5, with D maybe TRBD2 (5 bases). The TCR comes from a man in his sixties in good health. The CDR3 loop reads CSALRAARVGETQYF. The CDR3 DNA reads TGCAGTGCTCTACGGGCCGCGAGGGTCGGGGAGACCCAGTACTTC.